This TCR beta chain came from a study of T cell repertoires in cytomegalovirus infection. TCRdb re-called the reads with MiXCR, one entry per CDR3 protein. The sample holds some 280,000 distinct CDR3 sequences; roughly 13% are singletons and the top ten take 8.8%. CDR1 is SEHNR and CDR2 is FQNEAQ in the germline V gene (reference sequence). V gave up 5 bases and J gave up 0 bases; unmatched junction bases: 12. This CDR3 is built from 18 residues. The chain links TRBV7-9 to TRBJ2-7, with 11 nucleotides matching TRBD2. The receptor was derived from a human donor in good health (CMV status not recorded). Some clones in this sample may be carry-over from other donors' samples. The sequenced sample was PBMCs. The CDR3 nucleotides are TGTGCCAGCAGCGCCCTTGGGACTAGCGGAGGGAGCTCCTACGAGCAGTACTTC. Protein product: CASSALGTSGGSSYEQYF.